Following are 21 T cell receptor beta chains from one sample sequenced in a study of vaccination effects on CD4 cells after COVID-19. The antigens for these receptors are not known. Using viral peptide pools, the ViraFEST assay grew out antigen-specific CD4+ T cells prior to sequencing. Investigators separated out CD4+ T cells once approximately 10 days of culture had passed. Nobody among the vaccine recipients had prior SARS-CoV-2 infection (nucleocapsid antibodies were negative). Assay: immunoSEQ multiplex PCR; the TCRdb copy retains only in-frame clones and omits some. In the table there are 52,000 or so clones, around 70% of which are singletons. Sequencing was performed on CD4+ T cells from PBMCs cultured with SARS-CoV-2 spike peptides, taken before COVID-19 vaccination. The receptors shown here come from a human donor who received a COVID-19 vaccine.

The chain couples TRBV6-5 to TRBJ2-2; 7 positions agree with TRBD2. This CDR3 is built from 15 residues. Germline trimming cut 6 bases from V and 1 base from J; bases unmatched to any gene: 5. Germline loops: CDR1 MNHEY, CDR2 SVGAGI. The CDR3 here is CASSLSGVNTGELFF. CDR3 coding DNA: TGTGCCAGCAGCCTCAGCGGGGTGAACACCGGGGAGCTGTTTTTT.

This clone was recorded only once. The J gene is TRBJ1-1, the V gene TRBV6-5; maybe TRBD1 (5 bases). The CDR3 loop spans 15 amino acids. V was shortened by 7 bases and J by 5 bases, with 20 bases between the two germline ends. In germline, CDR1 is MNHEY, CDR2 SVGAGI. The CDR3 DNA sequence: TGTGCCAGCACCAGGAGTGGAGGGGTGGGGACTGAAGCTTTCTTT. It codes for CASTRSGGVGTEAFF.

In this sample, this clone turned up a few times. The V call is TRBV19, the J call TRBJ1-6; 8 bases are a match to TRBD1. In germline, CDR1 is LNHDA, CDR2 SQIVND (reference sequence). The CDR3 extends over 15 amino acids. V lost 7 bases and J lost 5; bases outside the gene matches: 7. This CDR3 is CASTTGERDNSPLHF. In DNA, the CDR3 is TGTGCCAGTACGACAGGGGAGAGGGATAATTCACCCCTCCACTTT.

This chain links TRBV18 with TRBJ2-1, with D possibly matching TRBD1 (5 bases). This CDR3 region has 11 residues. CDR1 KGHSH and CDR2 LQKENI come from the germline V gene. The ends were cut back, 5 bases at V and 10 bases at J, with 9 bases in the middle. The DNA of the CDR3 is TGTGCCAGCTCATCCCGGACAGAGCAGTTCTTC. This translates into CASSSRTEQFF.

This clone has only a few counts. V and J are TRBV7-8 and TRBJ2-7; TRBD1 aligns across 9 bases. V shed 5 bases and J 3 bases; nucleotides not matched to a gene: 2. The germline V gene has CDR1 SGHVS and CDR2 FQNEAQ. The CDR3 runs to 13 residues. The CDR3 DNA sequence: TGTGCCAGCAGCGAGACAGGGGGCTACGAGCAGTACTTC. Protein: CASSETGGYEQYF.

The V gene is TRBV4-1, the J gene TRBJ2-7, with 12 bases identical to TRBD1. The CDR3 contains 16 residues. V dropped 2 bases and J dropped 7; count of bases not matched to a gene: 9. Germline assignment: CDR1 MGHRA and CDR2 YSYEKL. The CDR3 sequence is CASSQQSGTGGYEQYF. Written as DNA, the CDR3 is TGCGCCAGCAGCCAACAGTCCGGGACAGGGGGCTATGAGCAGTACTTC.

The rearrangement links TRBV4-1 to TRBJ1-2; tentatively, D is TRBD1 (5 bases). V dropped 4 bases and J dropped 2 bases, with 14 bases sitting between them. This CDR3 is built from 15 residues. The germline V gene has CDR1 MGHRA and CDR2 YSYEKL. The CDR3 DNA reads as TGCGCCAGCAGCCCCTCACCCTGGGGCAACTATGGCTACACCTTC. It is translated as CASSPSPWGNYGYTF.

The CDR3 is CASSLGSAGELFF. CDR3 DNA sequence: TGTGCCAGCAGCTTGGGAAGCGCCGGGGAGCTGTTTTTT. The chain couples TRBV5-5 to TRBJ2-2; D not certain. Trimming left V 0 bases short and J 6 bases short, with 6 bases between. Germline V gene data show CDR1 as SGHKS and CDR2 as YYEKEE (reference sequence). The CDR3 is 13 residues long.

The gene calls are TRBV6-2 or TRBV6-3 and TRBJ2-7; possibly TRBD1 for D (5 bases). With 2 bases removed from V and 5 bases from J, the gap between germline ends came to 13 bases. There are 14 residues in the CDR3. Germline V gene sequence: CDR1 MNHEY, CDR2 SVGEGT. The CDR3 nucleotides are TGTGCCAGCAGTTACAGTCAGGGCAGGAACGAGCAGTACTTC. It is translated as CASSYSQGRNEQYF.

The chain is built from TRBV7-9 and TRBJ1-5; perhaps TRBD1 as D (6 bases). This CDR3 is 13 amino acids long. Germline values: CDR1 SEHNR, CDR2 FQNEAQ (reference sequence). The V and J ends lost 3 bases and 5 bases respectively, with 8 bases between them. CDR3 nucleotide sequence: TGTGCCAGCAGCTTGAGGGGGGATCAGCCCCAGCATTTT. Its protein is CASSLRGDQPQHF.

This chain links TRBV20-1 with TRBJ2-7; weak D call: TRBD2 (5 bases). Germline-derived CDR1 and CDR2 are DFQATT and SNEGSKA (reference sequence). This CDR3 comprises 11 residues. V shed 7 bases and J shed 3 bases, with 10 bases lying between them. In DNA, the CDR3 is TGCAGTGGCCGTCGGGACTACGAGCAGTACTTC. Translation gives CSGRRDYEQYF.

This sequence joins TRBV3-1 (or the pseudogene TRBV3-2) and TRBJ2-7; D may be TRBD1 or TRBD2 (5 bases each). V was pared by 2 bases and J by 6 bases, with 11 bases between. CDR3 length: 13 residues. Germline V gene lookup returns CDR1 LGHDT and CDR2 YNNKEL (reference sequence). As DNA, the CDR3 is TGTGCCAGCAGCCAACACCGGGACCGCGAGCAGTACTTC. Translation: CASSQHRDREQYF.

This clone was found a few times. This rearrangement joins TRBV19 to TRBJ2-1; D remains unclear. The CDR3 is 12 residues long. V shed 5 bases and J shed 3 bases, with 5 bases lying between them. Germline CDR1 reads LNHDA; CDR2 reads SQIVND (reference sequence). CDR3 in amino acids: CASSPLYNEQFF. CDR3 bases: TGTGCCAGTAGTCCCCTCTACAATGAGCAGTTCTTC.

V gene TRBV30 combines with J gene TRBJ2-7; TRBD2 matches at 10 bases. Germline V gene lookup returns CDR1 GTSNPN and CDR2 SVGIG (reference sequence). This CDR3 contains 14 residues. The V and J ends lost 1 base and 2 bases, in that order; junction bases with no gene match: 2. The CDR3 nucleotides are TGTGCCTGGAGTGCACTAGCGGGGACCTACGAGCAGTACTTC. Translation: CAWSALAGTYEQYF.

This clone was seen only a few times. The chain uses TRBV6-5 and TRBJ2-1; TRBD2 matches 15 bases. Germline CDR1 is MNHEY and CDR2 is SVGAGI. Trimming at V came to 10 bases and at J to 5 bases, leaving 6 bases not matched to a gene. This CDR3 comprises 15 residues. The CDR3 bases are TGTGCCACCGGGACTAGCGGGGGGCGACACAATGAGCAGTTCTTC. Translating gives CATGTSGGRHNEQFF.

The rearrangement uses TRBV5-1 and TRBJ1-1; D gene ambiguous. Germline-derived CDR1 and CDR2 are SGHRS and YFSETQ. Trimming left V 0 bases short and J 0 bases short, with 9 bases between. This CDR3 has 15 residues. The CDR3 sequence: CASSLESQLNTEAFF. CDR3 coding DNA: TGCGCCAGCAGCTTGGAAAGCCAGCTGAACACTGAAGCTTTCTTT.

The V and J genes are TRBV7-3 and TRBJ2-3, with D maybe TRBD2 (7 bases). Germline V gene data show CDR1 as SGHTA and CDR2 as FQGTGA. The V end lost 1 base, the J end lost 6 bases, and 14 bases lay between the germline ends. The length of the CDR3 is 15 residues. In DNA form, the CDR3 reads TGTGCCAGCAGCTTAAGTCGGGGGGCTGGGGATACGCAGTATTTT. Translated: CASSLSRGAGDTQYF.

This sequence joins TRBV14 and TRBJ2-5; 9 bases are a match to TRBD1. Trimming took 4 bases from V and 4 from J; bases not matched to a gene: 10. The CDR3 is 16 amino acids. The germline CDR1 and CDR2 sequences are SGHDN and FVKESK. The CDR3 here is CASSLPGQGNGETQYF. The CDR3 nucleotides read TGTGCCAGCAGCCTTCCGGGACAGGGAAACGGAGAGACCCAGTACTTC.

The chain combines TRBV3-1 (or the pseudogene TRBV3-2) with TRBJ2-7; D gene unclear. Germline lookup yields CDR1 LGHDT and CDR2 YNNKEL (reference sequence). The germline V and J ends were trimmed by 0 bases and 0 bases, with 9 bases remaining between them. This CDR3 contains 15 residues. The CDR3 sequence is CASSQDRRPSYEQYF. The CDR3 DNA follows: TGTGCCAGCAGCCAAGATCGGCGCCCCTCCTACGAGCAGTACTTC.

This clone was recorded a few times. The chain recombines TRBV5-1 with TRBJ1-2; 7 positions match TRBD1. CDR1 is SGHRS, CDR2 YFSETQ, per germline. This CDR3 contains 14 residues. The junction had 11 bases not matched to a gene; V was cut back by 4 bases and J by 8 bases. CDR3 in DNA: TGCGCCAGCAGCCCAACAGGGGACGTCGCGGGCTACACCTTC. Encoded protein: CASSPTGDVAGYTF.

The chain links TRBV11-2 to TRBJ2-7; TRBD2 might be the D (5 bases). The CDR3 length is 15 residues. Looked up from germline, CDR1 is SGHAT and CDR2 is FQNNGV. Deletions cut 0 bases from V and 4 bases from J, with 13 bases between. The CDR3 DNA is TGTGCCAGCAGCTTAGATCCCGAGGGAGTATACGAGCAGTACTTC. Translation gives CASSLDPEGVYEQYF. The full variable domain, completed using reference TRBV11-2 and TRBJ2-7, is EAGVAQSPRYKIIEKRQSVAFWCNPISGHATLYWYQQILGQGPKLLIQFQNNGVVDDSQLPKDRFSAERLKGVDSTLKIQPAKLEDSAVYLCASSLDPEGVYEQYFGPGTRLTVT.